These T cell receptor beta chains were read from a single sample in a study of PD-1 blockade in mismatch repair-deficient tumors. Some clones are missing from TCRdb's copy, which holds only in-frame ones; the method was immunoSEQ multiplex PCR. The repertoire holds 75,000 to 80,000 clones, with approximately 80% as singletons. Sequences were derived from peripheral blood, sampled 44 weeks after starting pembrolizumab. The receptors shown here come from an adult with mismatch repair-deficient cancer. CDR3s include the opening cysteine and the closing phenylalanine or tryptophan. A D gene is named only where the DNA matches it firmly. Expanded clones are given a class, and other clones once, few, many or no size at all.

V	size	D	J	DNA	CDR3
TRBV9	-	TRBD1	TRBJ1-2	TGTGCCAGCAGCGCGACAGGGTTGGCCTATGGCTACACCTTC	CASSATGLAYGYTF
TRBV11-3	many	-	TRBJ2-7	TGTGCCAGCAGCTTAGGTCGACAGGCCACAGGTCTACGCGAGCAGTACTTC	CASSLGRQATGLREQYF
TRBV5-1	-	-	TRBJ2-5	TGCGCCAGCAGCTTGGGGGGGCGGGAGACCCAGTACTTC	CASSLGGRETQYF
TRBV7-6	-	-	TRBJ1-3	TGTGCCAGCAGCGCGGGGGGGGGTTCAACTGGAAACACCATATATTTT	CASSAGGGSTGNTIYF
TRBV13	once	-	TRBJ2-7	TGTGCCAGCAGCTTAAATACAGGGTCCAGCGAGCAGTACTTC	CASSLNTGSSEQYF
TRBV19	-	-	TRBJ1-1	TGTGCCAGTAGTATAGTCTCAGGGCTCTCTGAAGCTTTCTTT	CASSIVSGLSEAFF
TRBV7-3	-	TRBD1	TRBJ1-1	TGTGCCAGCAGCCGGGACAGCAACACTGAAGCTTTCTTT	CASSRDSNTEAFF
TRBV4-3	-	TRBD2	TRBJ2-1	TGCGCCAGCAGCCAAGGTGGACTAGCGGGAGTTGATGAGCAGTTCTTC	CASSQGGLAGVDEQFF
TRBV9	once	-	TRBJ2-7	TGTGCCAGCAGCGGCGGGGCACCGTACGAGCAGTACTTC	CASSGGAPYEQYF
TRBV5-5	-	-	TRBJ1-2	TGTGCCAGCAGCTGGGGGATGAGGGGCTATGGCTACACCTTC	CASSWGMRGYGYTF
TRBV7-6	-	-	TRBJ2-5	TGTGCCAGCAGCCTCGGGACGGAGTACCAAGAGACCCAGTACTTC	CASSLGTEYQETQYF
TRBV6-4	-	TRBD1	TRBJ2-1	TGTGCCAGCAGTGTGGGGACAGGGTCCTTCAATGAGCAGTTCTTC	CASSVGTGSFNEQFF
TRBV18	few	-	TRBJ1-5	TGTGCCAGCTCGACAGGAAGCAATCAGCCCCAGCATTTT	CASSTGSNQPQHF
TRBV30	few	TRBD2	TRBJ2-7	TGTGCCTGGAAAGGCGGGAGTGTTGGAGAGCAGTACTTC	CAWKGGSVGEQYF
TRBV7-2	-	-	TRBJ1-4	TGTGCCAGCAGCTTAGACCGGGGTGGAGGTGAAAAACTGTTTTTT	CASSLDRGGGEKLFF
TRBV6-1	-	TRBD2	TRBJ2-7	TGTGCCAGCAGTGAAGCAGCGGGAGCATATAACGAGCAGTACTTC	CASSEAAGAYNEQYF
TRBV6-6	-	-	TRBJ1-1	TGTGCCAGCAGTCCACAGGGGAACACTGAAGCTTTCTTT	CASSPQGNTEAFF
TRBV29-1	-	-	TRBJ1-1	TGCAGCGTGGAACAGGGAAACTTTGCTGAAGCTTTCTTT	CSVEQGNFAEAFF
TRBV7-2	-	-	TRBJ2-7	TGTGCCAGCAGCTTAGGGCTAGAATACGAGCAGTACTTC	CASSLGLEYEQYF
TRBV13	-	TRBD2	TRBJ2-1	TGTGCCAGCAGCCCCCCCGGGACTAGCGACTCCTACAATGAGCAGTTCTTC	CASSPPGTSDSYNEQFF
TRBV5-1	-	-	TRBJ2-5	TGCGCCAGCAGCTTGGGGTACCAAGAGACCCAGTACTTC	CASSLGYQETQYF
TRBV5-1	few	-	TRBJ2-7	TGCGCCAGCAGCTTGGATGGCCTGACTTCCTACGAGCAGTACTTC	CASSLDGLTSYEQYF
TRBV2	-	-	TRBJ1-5	TGTGCCAGCAGTCCCCTCCAGGGTAGCAATCAGCCCCAGCATTTT	CASSPLQGSNQPQHF